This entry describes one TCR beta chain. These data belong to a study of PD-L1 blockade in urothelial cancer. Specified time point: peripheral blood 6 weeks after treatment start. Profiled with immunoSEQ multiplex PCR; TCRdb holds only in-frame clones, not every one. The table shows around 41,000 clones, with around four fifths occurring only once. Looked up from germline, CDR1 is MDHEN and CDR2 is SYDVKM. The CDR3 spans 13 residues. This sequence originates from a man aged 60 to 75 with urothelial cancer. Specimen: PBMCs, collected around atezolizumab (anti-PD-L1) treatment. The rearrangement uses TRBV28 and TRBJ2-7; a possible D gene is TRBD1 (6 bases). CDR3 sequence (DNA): TGTGTCATACAGGGTAGGGGTACGGGGGAGCAGTACTTC. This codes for CVIQGRGTGEQYF. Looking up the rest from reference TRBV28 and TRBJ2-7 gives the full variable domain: DVKVTQSSRYLVKRTGEKVFLECVQDMDHENMFWYRQDPGLGLRLIYFSYDVKMKEKGDIPEGYSVSREKKERFSLILESASTNQTSMYLCVIQGRGTGEQYFGPGTRLTVT.